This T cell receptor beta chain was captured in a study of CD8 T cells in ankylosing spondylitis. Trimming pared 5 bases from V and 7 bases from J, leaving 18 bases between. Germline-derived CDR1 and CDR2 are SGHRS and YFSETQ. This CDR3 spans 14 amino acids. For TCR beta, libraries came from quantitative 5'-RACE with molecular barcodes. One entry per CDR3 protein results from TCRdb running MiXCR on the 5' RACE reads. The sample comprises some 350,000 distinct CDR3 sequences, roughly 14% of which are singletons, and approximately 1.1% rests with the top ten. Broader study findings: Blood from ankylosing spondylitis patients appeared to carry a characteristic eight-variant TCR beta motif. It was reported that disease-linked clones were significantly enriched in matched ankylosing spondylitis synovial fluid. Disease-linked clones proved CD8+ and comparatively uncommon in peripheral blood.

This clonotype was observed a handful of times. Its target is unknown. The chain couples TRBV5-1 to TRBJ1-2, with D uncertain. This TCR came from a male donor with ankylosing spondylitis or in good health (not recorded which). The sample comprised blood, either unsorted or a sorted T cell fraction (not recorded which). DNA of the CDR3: TGCGCCAGCAGTCCTATGGTCGGTACGGGTGGCTACACCTTC. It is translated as CASSPMVGTGGYTF.